This T cell receptor beta chain emerged from a study of early T cells in non-severe SARS-CoV-2 infection. Study at large: RNA in bulk from unsorted whole blood was sequenced, and chains were unpaired. Regarding the study as a whole: Matching results from VDJdb favored anti-spike CD8 responses, leaving private and CD4 specificities undetected.

Notes on this clonotype: Its antigen is not identified.

J was trimmed by 7 bases and V by 6 bases; bases with no gene match: 9. There are 15 residues in the CDR3. The germline gives CDR1 MNHEY, CDR2 SVGEGT. Unique molecular identifiers were attached to individual cDNA molecules. Each CDR3 protein is one row after TCRdb ran MiXCR on the 5' RACE reads. Of tens of thousands of distinct CDR3 sequences listed, roughly 15% are singletons. The chain combines TRBV6-2 or TRBV6-3 with TRBJ2-1; 10 bases fit TRBD1. This specimen consisted of whole blood, obtained at baseline. This sequence was found in an adult who was a healthcare worker with PCR-confirmed SARS-CoV-2 infection or an uninfected control (not recorded which). The CDR3 DNA reads as TGTGCCAGCAGCGTGGGGGACAGGGGTTGGAATGAGCAGTTCTTC. This translates into CASSVGDRGWNEQFF.